The next 5 T cell receptor beta chains were all read from a single sample in a study of Graves' ophthalmopathy and Graves' hyperthyroidism. RNA transcripts yielded amplified TCR beta CDR3 regions. RT-PCR with HTBI primers came first, then second-round multiplex PCR. TCRdb recomputed calls from the multiplex PCR reads with MiXCR, one row per CDR3 protein. The sample has 1 million to 1.3 million distinct CDR3 sequences; roughly 35% are singletons. Sequenced: peripheral blood or thyroid tissue (not recorded which). All receptors derive from an adult man with Graves' hyperthyroidism.

The table lists this clonotype with many counts. The V and J genes are TRBV7-2 and TRBJ2-5; D unclear. Germline assignment: CDR1 SGHTA and CDR2 FQGNSA. The V and J ends lost 10 bases and 5 bases respectively, with 14 bases between them. The length of the CDR3 is 12 residues. The CDR3 region is CATSLAGETQYF. For the CDR3, the DNA is TGTGCCACTTCACTCGCCGGGGAGACCCAGTACTTC.

This clonotype was detected ten times or more. CDR3 sequence (DNA): TGTGCCAGCAGCGAGGACAGGTTCGACTACGAGCAGTACTTC. It encodes CASSEDRFDYEQYF. The chain couples TRBV5-8 to TRBJ2-7; 7 bases match TRBD1. V lost 4 bases, J lost 3 bases, and 7 bases stayed unmatched. The CDR3 has 14 residues. In germline, CDR1 is SGHTS, CDR2 YDEGEE. Full variable domain (outside the CDR3, taken from reference TRBV5-8 and TRBJ2-7): EAGVTQSPTHLIKTRGQQATLRCSPISGHTSVYWYQQALGLGLQFLLWYDEGEERNRGNFPPRFSGRQFPNYSSELNVNALELEDSALYLCASSEDRFDYEQYFGPGTRLTVT.

This clonotype has only a few counts. The chain is built from TRBV7-2 and TRBJ2-7; 11 bases align to TRBD2. The CDR3 length is 15 residues. With 5 bases clipped from V and 4 bases from J, the junction kept 7 bases outside the gene matches. Germline CDR1 SGHTA, CDR2 FQGNSA. DNA of the CDR3: TGTGCCAGCAGCCCACTAGCGGGAGAGGGATACGAGCAGTACTTC. Its protein product is CASSPLAGEGYEQYF.

The chain recombines TRBV20-1 with TRBJ1-5; 8 bases are a match to TRBD1. The CDR3 contains 17 residues. V shed 4 bases, J shed 4 bases, and the junction held 15 bases outside the gene matches. Germline values: CDR1 DFQATT, CDR2 SNEGSKA (reference sequence). The CDR3 loop is CSANSRGPGTWNQPQHF. CDR3 DNA: TGCAGTGCTAATTCCAGGGGGCCGGGAACATGGAATCAGCCCCAGCATTTT.

The sample holds many counts of this clonotype. V usage is TRBV15 and J usage is TRBJ1-6; 7 bases match TRBD1. With 0 bases clipped from V and 8 bases from J, the junction kept 16 bases outside the gene matches. Germline V gene sequence: CDR1 LNHNV, CDR2 YYDKDF (reference sequence). The CDR3 loop spans 19 amino acids. The CDR3 sequence: CATSRDGPGGRMNDSPLHF. DNA for the CDR3: TGTGCCACCAGCAGAGATGGACCAGGGGGAAGAATGAATGATTCACCCCTCCACTTT.